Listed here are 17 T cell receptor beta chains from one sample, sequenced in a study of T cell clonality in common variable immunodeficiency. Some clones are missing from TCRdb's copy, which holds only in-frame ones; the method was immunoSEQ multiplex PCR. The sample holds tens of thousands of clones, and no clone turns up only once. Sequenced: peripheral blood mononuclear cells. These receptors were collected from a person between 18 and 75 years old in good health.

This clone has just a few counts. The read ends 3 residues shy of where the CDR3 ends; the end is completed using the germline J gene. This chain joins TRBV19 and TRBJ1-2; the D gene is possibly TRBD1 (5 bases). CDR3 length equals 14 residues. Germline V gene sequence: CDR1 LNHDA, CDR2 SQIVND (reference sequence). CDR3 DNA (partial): TGTGCCAGTATCACTCGCCTTGGGGGGTCCGGC. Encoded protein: CASITRLGGSG. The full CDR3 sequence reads CASITRLGGSGYTF.

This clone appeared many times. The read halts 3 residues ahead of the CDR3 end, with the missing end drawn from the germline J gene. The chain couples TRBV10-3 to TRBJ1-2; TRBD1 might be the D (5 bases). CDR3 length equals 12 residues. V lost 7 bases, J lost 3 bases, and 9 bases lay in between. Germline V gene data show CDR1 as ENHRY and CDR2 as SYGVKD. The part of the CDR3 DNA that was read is TGTGCCATCATCTGGGGGGACTATGGC. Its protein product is CAIIWGDYG. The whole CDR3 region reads CAIIWGDYGYTF.

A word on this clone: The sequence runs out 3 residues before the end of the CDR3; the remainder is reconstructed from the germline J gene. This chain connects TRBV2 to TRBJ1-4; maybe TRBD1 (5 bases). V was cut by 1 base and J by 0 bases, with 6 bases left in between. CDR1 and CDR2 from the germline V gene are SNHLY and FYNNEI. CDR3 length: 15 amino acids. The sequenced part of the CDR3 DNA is TGTGCCAGCAGTGAAGTAGGGGCAACTAATGAAAAA. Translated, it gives CASSEVGATNEK. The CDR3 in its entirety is CASSEVGATNEKLFF.

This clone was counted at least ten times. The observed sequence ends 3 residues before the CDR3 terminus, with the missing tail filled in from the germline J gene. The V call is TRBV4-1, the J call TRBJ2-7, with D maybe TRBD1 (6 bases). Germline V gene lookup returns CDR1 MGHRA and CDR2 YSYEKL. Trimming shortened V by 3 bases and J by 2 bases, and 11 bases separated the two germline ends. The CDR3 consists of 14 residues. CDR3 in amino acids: CASSHRDTAYEQYF. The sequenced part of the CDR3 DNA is TGCGCCAGCAGCCATAGGGACACCGCCTACGAG.

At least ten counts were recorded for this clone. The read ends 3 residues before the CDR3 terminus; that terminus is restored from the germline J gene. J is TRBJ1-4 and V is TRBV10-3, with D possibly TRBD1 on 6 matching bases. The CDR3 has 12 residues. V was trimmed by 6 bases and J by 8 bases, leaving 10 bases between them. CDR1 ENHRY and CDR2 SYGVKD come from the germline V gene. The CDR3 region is CAIRAGEEKLFF. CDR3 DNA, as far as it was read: TGTGCCATCAGAGCAGGGGAGGAAAAA.

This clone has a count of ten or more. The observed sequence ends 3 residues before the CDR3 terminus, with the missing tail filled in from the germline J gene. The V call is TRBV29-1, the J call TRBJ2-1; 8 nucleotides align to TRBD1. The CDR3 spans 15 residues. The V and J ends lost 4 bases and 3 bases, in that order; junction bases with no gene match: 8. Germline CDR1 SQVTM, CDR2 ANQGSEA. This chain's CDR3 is CSVVSGGVFYNEQFF. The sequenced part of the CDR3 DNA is TGCAGCGTTGTATCAGGGGGCGTCTTCTACAATGAG.

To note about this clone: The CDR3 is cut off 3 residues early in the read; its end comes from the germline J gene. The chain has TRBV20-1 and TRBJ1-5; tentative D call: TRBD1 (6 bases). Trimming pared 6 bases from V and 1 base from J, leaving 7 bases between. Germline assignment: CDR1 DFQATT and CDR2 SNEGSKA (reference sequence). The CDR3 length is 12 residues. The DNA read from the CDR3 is TGCAGTGCCGGACAGAGCAATCAGCCC. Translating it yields CSAGQSNQP. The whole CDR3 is CSAGQSNQPQHF.

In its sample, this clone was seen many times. Here the CDR3 reads CASSIQVPYGYTF. CDR3 bases read: TGTGCCAGCAGCATACAAGTCCCCTATGGC. The chain uses TRBV7-2 and TRBJ1-2; D remains ambiguous. Sequencing ends 3 residues short of the CDR3 end; the germline J gene provides the rest. CDR3 length: 13 amino acids. Germline-derived CDR1 and CDR2 are SGHTA and FQGNSA. Deletions cut 5 bases from V and 4 bases from J, with 11 bases between.

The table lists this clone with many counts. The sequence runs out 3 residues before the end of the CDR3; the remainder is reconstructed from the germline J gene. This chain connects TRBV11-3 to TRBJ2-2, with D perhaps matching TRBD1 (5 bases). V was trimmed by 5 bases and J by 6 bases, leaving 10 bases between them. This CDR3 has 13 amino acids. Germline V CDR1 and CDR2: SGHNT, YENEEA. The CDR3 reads CASSLDSPGELFF. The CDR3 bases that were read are TGTGCCAGCAGCCTTGACAGTCCCGGGGAG.

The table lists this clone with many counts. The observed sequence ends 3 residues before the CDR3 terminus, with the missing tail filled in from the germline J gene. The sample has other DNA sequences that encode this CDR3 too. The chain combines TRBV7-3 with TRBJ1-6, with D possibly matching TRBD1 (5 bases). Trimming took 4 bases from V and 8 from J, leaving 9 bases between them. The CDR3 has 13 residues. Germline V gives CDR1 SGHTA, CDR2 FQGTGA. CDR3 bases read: TGTGCCAGCAGCTCATCAGGGTATTCACCC. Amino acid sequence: CASSSSGYSP. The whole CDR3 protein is CASSSSGYSPLHF. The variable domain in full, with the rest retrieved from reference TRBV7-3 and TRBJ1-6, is GAGVSQTPSNKVTEKGKYVELRCDPISGHTALYWYRQSLGQGPEFLIYFQGTGAADDSGLPNDRFFAVRPEGSVSTLKIQRTERGDSAVYLCASSSSGYSPLHFGNGTRLTVT.

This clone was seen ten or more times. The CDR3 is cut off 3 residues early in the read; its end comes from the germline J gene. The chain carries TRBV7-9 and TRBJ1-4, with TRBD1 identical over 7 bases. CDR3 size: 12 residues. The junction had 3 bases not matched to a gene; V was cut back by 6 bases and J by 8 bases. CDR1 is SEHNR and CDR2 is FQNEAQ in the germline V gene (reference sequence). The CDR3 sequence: CASSAGGEKLFF. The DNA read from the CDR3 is TGTGCCAGCAGTGCAGGGGGAGAAAAA.

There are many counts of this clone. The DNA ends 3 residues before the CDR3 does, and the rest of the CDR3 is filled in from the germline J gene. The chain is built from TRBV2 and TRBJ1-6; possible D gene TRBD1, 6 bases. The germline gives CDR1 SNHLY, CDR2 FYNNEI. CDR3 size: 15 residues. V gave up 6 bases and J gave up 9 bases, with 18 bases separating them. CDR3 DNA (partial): TGTGCCAGCAGAAACAGGGTCGCTGGTAGTTCACCC. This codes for CASRNRVAGSSP. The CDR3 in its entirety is CASRNRVAGSSPLHF.

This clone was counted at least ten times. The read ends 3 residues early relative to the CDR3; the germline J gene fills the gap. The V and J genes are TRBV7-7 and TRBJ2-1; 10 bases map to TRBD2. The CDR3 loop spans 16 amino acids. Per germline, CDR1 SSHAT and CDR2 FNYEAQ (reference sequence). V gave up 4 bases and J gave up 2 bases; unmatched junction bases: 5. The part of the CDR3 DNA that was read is TGTGCCAGCAGCTCTGATACTAGCGGGGCCTACAATGAG. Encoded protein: CASSSDTSGAYNE. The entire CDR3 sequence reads CASSSDTSGAYNEQFF.

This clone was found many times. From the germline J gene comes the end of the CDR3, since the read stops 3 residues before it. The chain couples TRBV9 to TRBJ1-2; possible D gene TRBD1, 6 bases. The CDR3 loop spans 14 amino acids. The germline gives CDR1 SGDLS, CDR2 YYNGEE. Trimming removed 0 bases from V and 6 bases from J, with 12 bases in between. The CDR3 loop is CASSVGTQGDGYTF. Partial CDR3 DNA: TGTGCCAGCAGCGTAGGGACACAGGGAGATGGC. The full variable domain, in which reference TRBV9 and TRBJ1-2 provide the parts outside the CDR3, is DSGVTQTPKHLITATGQRVTLRCSPRSGDLSVYWYQQSLDQGLQFLIQYYNGEERAKGNILERFSAQQFPDLHSELNLSSLELGDSALYFCASSVGTQGDGYTFGSGTRLTVV.

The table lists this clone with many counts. The DNA read from the CDR3 is TGCAGTCCGAATTCGGCGGGGACCACTGAA. This codes for CSPNSAGTTE. Given in full, the CDR3 is CSPNSAGTTEAFF. The V call is TRBV20-1, the J call TRBJ1-1; D perhaps matches TRBD1 (5 bases). The sequenced fragment ends 3 residues before the CDR3 boundary, so the rest is inferred from the germline J gene. CDR1 is DFQATT and CDR2 is SNEGSKA in the germline V gene (reference sequence). The CDR3 has 13 amino acids. Between the trimmed V and J ends, which lost 8 bases and 4 bases, there was a span of 17 bases.

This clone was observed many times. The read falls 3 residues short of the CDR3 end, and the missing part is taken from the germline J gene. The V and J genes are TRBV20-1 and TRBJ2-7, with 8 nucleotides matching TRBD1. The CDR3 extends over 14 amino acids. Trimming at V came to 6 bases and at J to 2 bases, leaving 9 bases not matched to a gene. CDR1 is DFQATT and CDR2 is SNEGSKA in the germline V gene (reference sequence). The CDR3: CSAGVPDRAYEQYF. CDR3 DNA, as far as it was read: TGCAGTGCGGGGGTCCCGGACAGGGCCTACGAG.

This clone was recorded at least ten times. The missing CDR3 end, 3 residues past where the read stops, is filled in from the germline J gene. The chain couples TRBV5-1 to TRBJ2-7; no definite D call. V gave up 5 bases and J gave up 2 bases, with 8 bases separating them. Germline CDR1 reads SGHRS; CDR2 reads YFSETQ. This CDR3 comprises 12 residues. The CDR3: CASSFSPYEQYF. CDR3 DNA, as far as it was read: TGCGCCAGCAGTTTCTCTCCCTACGAG.